One sample yielded the 31 T cell receptor beta chains listed below, sequenced in a study of blood T cells in healthy people across ages (dated by TCRdb to the mid-2010s). Library prep was done by 5' RACE. For sequencing, an Illumina HiSeq 2500 was employed. The second PCR ran for about 6 to 12 cycles and used a J-beta primer mix along with a sample-barcoded 5' primer. In-frame beta chains were kept once TCRdb had trimmed the public reads at Q25 with fastp and called clones with MiXCR. Identical CDR3 proteins give one entry, which carries the most common genes and DNA. The sample table holds roughly 1,500,000 distinct CDR3 sequences, of which approximately 32% were seen once. Approximately 10% of the sample belongs to the ten largest clones. The sample taken for sequencing was blood. The receptor source for this set is a woman in her twenties or thirties in good health.

The chain links TRBV20-1 to TRBJ1-1; D may be TRBD1 (6 bases). Between the trimmed V and J ends, which lost 1 base and 0 bases, there was a span of 18 bases. The CDR3 sequence is 17 residues long. The germline gives CDR1 DFQATT, CDR2 SNEGSKA (reference sequence). The CDR3 reads CSARGRSQGTMNTEAFF. CDR3 coding DNA: TGCAGTGCTAGAGGCCGATCGCAGGGGACGATGAACACTGAAGCTTTCTTT.

The V gene is TRBV20-1, the J gene TRBJ2-7; perhaps TRBD2 as D (5 bases). CDR1 is DFQATT and CDR2 is SNEGSKA in the germline V gene (reference sequence). The V and J ends lost 3 bases and 3 bases respectively, with 21 bases between them. CDR3 length equals 16 residues. CDR3 amino acids: CSASLTGLIGSYEQYF. CDR3 bases: TGCAGTGCTAGCCTAACCGGACTGATTGGGAGCTACGAGCAGTACTTC.

This clonotype has a handful of counts. The CDR3 protein is CSPVGGMNTEAFF. Written as DNA, the CDR3 is TGCAGTCCCGTGGGCGGGATGAACACTGAAGCTTTCTTT. The V gene is TRBV20-1, the J gene TRBJ1-1; D remains unclear. Trimming pared 8 bases from V and 0 bases from J, leaving 13 bases between. This CDR3 has 13 residues. Germline V gene lookup returns CDR1 DFQATT and CDR2 SNEGSKA (reference sequence).

This clonotype showed up just a few times. This rearrangement joins TRBV30 to TRBJ2-7; 11 positions match TRBD1. V gave up 5 bases and J gave up 3 bases; unmatched junction bases: 6. This CDR3 region has 14 residues. Germline V gives CDR1 GTSNPN, CDR2 SVGIG (reference sequence). The CDR3 region has the DNA TGTGCCTGGGCCCCTGGGACAGGGGGCTACGAGCAGTACTTC. It is translated as CAWAPGTGGYEQYF.

The gene calls are TRBV11-2 and TRBJ1-4; possible D gene TRBD1, 5 bases. CDR3 length: 17 amino acids. V gave up 5 bases and J gave up 0 bases, with 16 bases separating them. Germline CDR1 reads SGHAT; CDR2 reads FQNNGV. The CDR3: CASSGGRGRSTNEKLFF. DNA of the CDR3: TGTGCCAGCAGCGGCGGGAGGGGACGCTCAACTAATGAAAAACTGTTTTTT.

In this sample, this clonotype turned up once. The gene calls are TRBV15 and TRBJ2-3, with TRBD1 matching 7 bases. Germline V lookup: CDR1 LNHNV, CDR2 YYDKDF (reference sequence). This CDR3 comprises 17 residues. V shed 6 bases, J shed 0 bases, and the junction held 12 bases outside the gene matches. The DNA for the CDR3 is TGTGCCACCAGTAAGAAACCCCAGGGGGTTAGCACAGATACGCAGTATTTT. Its protein product is CATSKKPQGVSTDTQYF. Supplemented by reference TRBV15 and TRBJ2-3, the full variable domain reads DAMVIQNPRYQVTQFGKPVTLSCSQTLNHNVMYWYQQKSSQAPKLLFHYYDKDFNNEADTPDNFQSRRPNTSFCFLDIRSPGLGDTAMYLCATSKKPQGVSTDTQYFGPGTRLTVL.

This clonotype occurred a few times. V usage is TRBV9 and J usage is TRBJ2-1, with D perhaps TRBD1 or TRBD2 (5 bases each). CDR1 and CDR2 from the germline V gene are SGDLS and YYNGEE. The ends were cut back, 4 bases at V and 9 bases at J, with 14 bases in the middle. This CDR3 has 13 amino acids. CDR3 sequence (DNA): TGTGCCAGCAGCTCCCGTGCAGGGACTGAGCAGTTCTTC. As protein: CASSSRAGTEQFF.

This clonotype was found a few times. The chain links TRBV9 to TRBJ2-3, with a tentative D call TRBD1 (6 bases). Germline values: CDR1 SGDLS, CDR2 YYNGEE. This CDR3 contains 15 residues. V lost 4 bases and J lost 4, with 16 bases in between. The CDR3 is CASSRGTVGADTQYF. The CDR3 region has the DNA TGTGCCAGCAGCAGGGGGACGGTTGGGGCAGATACGCAGTATTTT.

The V call is TRBV18, the J call TRBJ2-1; D might be TRBD2 (6 bases). The CDR3 sequence is 12 residues long. Trimming pared 6 bases from V and 10 bases from J, leaving 13 bases between. CDR1 KGHSH and CDR2 LQKENI come from the germline V gene. DNA for the CDR3: TGTGCCAGCTCCCCCTCAAGCGGGGAGCAGTTCTTC. Translation gives CASSPSSGEQFF.

The chain links TRBV20-1 to TRBJ2-3, with TRBD2 identical over 12 bases. In germline, CDR1 is DFQATT, CDR2 SNEGSKA (reference sequence). V shed 4 bases and J 1 base; nucleotides not matched to a gene: 9. This CDR3 spans 17 amino acids. The CDR3, as DNA: TGCAGTGCTAACGCGCTGACTAGCGGGAGAGGCACAGATACGCAGTATTTT. The encoded protein is CSANALTSGRGTDTQYF.

Only a few counts were recorded for this clonotype. V gene TRBV3-1 combines with J gene TRBJ2-7; 7 bases are a match to TRBD2. Germline lookup yields CDR1 LGHDT and CDR2 YNNKEL (reference sequence). V lost 3 bases, J lost 4 bases, and 6 bases stayed unmatched. The CDR3 runs 14 residues. The CDR3 sequence: CASSHLASGYEQYF. The CDR3 bases are TGTGCCAGCAGCCACTTGGCTAGCGGTTACGAGCAGTACTTC.

The chain links TRBV5-6 to TRBJ2-3, with TRBD1 identical over 7 bases. The CDR3 is 14 residues long. V shed 4 bases, J shed 2 bases, and the junction held 4 bases outside the gene matches. CDR1 is SGHDT, CDR2 YYEEEE, per germline. The CDR3 coding sequence is TGTGCCAGCAGCGTGGGACAGAACACAGATACGCAGTATTTT. Translation: CASSVGQNTDTQYF. Combining the CDR3 with reference TRBV5-6 and TRBJ2-3 gives the whole variable domain DAGVTQSPTHLIKTRGQQVTLRCSPKSGHDTVSWYQQALGQGPQFIFQYYEEEERQRGNFPDRFSGHQFPNYSSELNVNALLLGDSALYLCASSVGQNTDTQYFGPGTRLTVL.

The genes are TRBV6-1 and TRBJ2-1, with 12 bases matching TRBD2. J gave up 2 bases and V 5 bases, and 10 bases lay outside the gene matches. This CDR3 is built from 18 residues. CDR1 is MNHNS and CDR2 is SASEGT in the germline V gene. The CDR3 nucleotides read TGTGCCAGCAGTCCCCGGGCTAGCGGGGGGGCCCCCTACAATGAGCAGTTCTTC. It translates to CASSPRASGGAPYNEQFF.

This clonotype has a handful of counts. The chain employs TRBV29-1 and TRBJ2-5; D uncertain. Germline V gives CDR1 SQVTM, CDR2 ANQGSEA. Deletions cut 4 bases from V and 4 bases from J, with 13 bases between. The CDR3 sequence is 13 residues long. CDR3 region: CSVGEDGRETQYF. The DNA for the CDR3 is TGCAGCGTTGGAGAGGACGGCCGAGAGACCCAGTACTTC.

This clonotype has more than one count but fewer than ten. This sequence joins TRBV12-3 or TRBV12-4 and TRBJ1-5, with D possibly being TRBD1 (5 bases). The CDR3 sequence is 16 residues long. The ends were cut back, 1 base at V and 2 bases at J, with 12 bases in the middle. The CDR3 nucleotides read TGTGCCAGCAGTTTAGTTGCGGGGGTTGGCAATCAGCCCCAGCATTTT. Translation: CASSLVAGVGNQPQHF.

J is TRBJ2-1 and V is TRBV5-1; a possible D gene is TRBD2 (5 bases). Trimming removed 1 base at V and 5 bases at J, with 25 bases between. Germline CDR1 SGHRS, CDR2 YFSETQ. The CDR3 spans 19 residues. CDR3 sequence reads: CASSLPGIERSHRDNEQFF. The CDR3 DNA reads as TGCGCCAGCAGCTTGCCGGGGATAGAGCGGAGCCACCGGGACAATGAGCAGTTCTTC.

This sequence joins TRBV5-1 and TRBJ2-7; D call uncertain. The germline CDR1 and CDR2 sequences are SGHRS and YFSETQ. This CDR3 is built from 14 residues. Trimming took 1 base from V and 7 from J, leaving 15 bases between them. The DNA for the CDR3 is TGCGCCAGCAGCTTGAGGCCGGCCGGAGTGGAGCAGTACTTC. This translates into CASSLRPAGVEQYF.

This clonotype was detected ten times or more. Here the CDR3 reads CAISEEAGDSGANVLTF. The CDR3 nucleotides read TGTGCCATCAGTGAGGAGGCAGGGGACTCTGGGGCCAACGTCCTGACTTTC. The chain couples TRBV10-3 to TRBJ2-6; tentatively, D is TRBD1 (6 bases). Deletions cut 2 bases from V and 0 bases from J, with 11 bases between. CDR1 is ENHRY and CDR2 is SYGVKD in the germline V gene. CDR3 length equals 17 residues.

Here the CDR3 reads CASSEAYTGTSGSSNEQFF. CDR3 DNA sequence: TGTGCCAGCAGTGAAGCTTACACCGGGACTAGCGGGAGCTCTAATGAGCAGTTCTTC. The chain uses TRBV2 and TRBJ2-1; 14 bases agree with TRBD2. V lost 0 bases and J lost 7; bases outside the gene matches: 11. From germline, CDR1 is SNHLY and CDR2 FYNNEI. This CDR3 comprises 19 residues.

In nucleotides, the CDR3 is TGTGCCAGCAGTCGTACTCTAGCCGGGGAGGACTACGAGCAGTACTTC. It yields the protein CASSRTLAGEDYEQYF. V usage is TRBV6-6 and J usage is TRBJ2-7; TRBD2 might be the D (6 bases). The germline V gene encodes CDR1 MNHNY and CDR2 SVGAGI (reference sequence). V was trimmed by 5 bases and J by 3 bases, leaving 20 bases between them. The CDR3 sequence is 16 residues long.

The genes are TRBV12-3 or TRBV12-4 and TRBJ2-3; no firm D call. CDR3 length equals 10 residues. The V end lost 6 bases, the J end lost 10 bases, and 8 bases lay between the germline ends. The CDR3 coding sequence is TGTGCCAGCAGGAAAGGCGCGCAGTATTTT. As protein: CASRKGAQYF.

V and J are TRBV6-5 and TRBJ2-1; D call uncertain. The CDR3 has 13 residues. In germline, CDR1 is MNHEY, CDR2 SVGAGI. V gave up 0 bases and J gave up 6 bases, with 6 bases separating them. The CDR3 nucleotides read TGTGCCAGCAGTTACTCCAGAGCCAATGAGCAGTTCTTC. This codes for CASSYSRANEQFF.

The V call is TRBV9, the J call TRBJ1-2; TRBD1 is a possible D gene (5 bases). Germline CDR1 is SGDLS and CDR2 is YYNGEE. Trimming removed 0 bases at V and 6 bases at J, with 12 bases between. The CDR3 is made up of 14 amino acids. The CDR3, as DNA: TGTGCCAGCAGCGTAGATGGCAGGGAAGATGGCTACACCTTC. It specifies CASSVDGREDGYTF.

In this sample, this clonotype turned up a few times. The J gene is TRBJ2-2, the V gene TRBV9; 9 bases align to TRBD2. Germline loops: CDR1 SGDLS, CDR2 YYNGEE. The CDR3 sequence is 16 residues long. V lost 0 bases, J lost 5 bases, and 5 bases stayed unmatched. The CDR3 bases are TGTGCCAGCAGCGTAGTTGCGGGAGGGCCAACCGGGGAGCTGTTTTTT. This codes for CASSVVAGGPTGELFF. Filled out from reference TRBV9 and TRBJ2-2, the complete variable domain reads DSGVTQTPKHLITATGQRVTLRCSPRSGDLSVYWYQQSLDQGLQFLIQYYNGEERAKGNILERFSAQQFPDLHSELNLSSLELGDSALYFCASSVVAGGPTGELFFGEGSRLTVL.

This clonotype was seen only a few times. The rearrangement links TRBV7-2 to TRBJ2-1; no firm D call. The ends were cut back, 0 bases at V and 2 bases at J, with 8 bases in the middle. Germline assignment: CDR1 SGHTA and CDR2 FQGNSA. The CDR3 covers 15 residues. CDR3 nucleotide sequence: TGTGCCAGCAGCTTAGCCGGGTACGCCTACAATGAGCAGTTCTTC. This encodes CASSLAGYAYNEQFF.

The chain couples TRBV18 to TRBJ2-4, with a tentative D call TRBD1 (6 bases). The end of the DNA is better explained by TRBJ2-7, so the J call may be wrong. The CDR3 consists of 15 residues. The germline V gene encodes CDR1 KGHSH and CDR2 LQKENI. CDR3 DNA: TGTGCCAGCTCACCACTTCAGGGGCAAACCTACGAGCAGTACTTC. As protein: CASSPLQGQTYEQYF.

This clonotype occurred once. The chain uses TRBV6-1 and TRBJ2-7, with D unclear. V lost 8 bases and J lost 0, with 14 bases in between. Germline CDR1 MNHNS, CDR2 SASEGT. The CDR3 consists of 14 residues. CDR3: CASQEIRSSYEQYF. CDR3 nucleotides: TGTGCCAGCCAGGAGATTAGGAGCTCCTACGAGCAGTACTTC.

The chain joins TRBV11-2 to TRBJ2-1; TRBD2 matches 9 bases. The trim removed 0 bases at V and 7 bases at J, leaving 10 bases unmatched. Germline V gives CDR1 SGHAT, CDR2 FQNNGV. The CDR3 is 17 residues long. This chain's CDR3 is CASSLDLAGGPANEQFF. In nucleotides, the CDR3 is TGTGCCAGCAGCTTAGATCTCGCGGGGGGGCCGGCAAATGAGCAGTTCTTC.

The table lists this clonotype with a few counts. The chain is built from TRBV20-1 and TRBJ2-5; 16 nucleotides align to TRBD2. The CDR3 consists of 16 residues. With V trimmed by 5 bases and J by 5 bases, 8 bases remained unmatched. Germline CDR1 reads DFQATT; CDR2 reads SNEGSKA (reference sequence). This chain's CDR3 is CSAGGLAGGPVETQYF. DNA of the CDR3: TGCAGTGCTGGGGGACTAGCGGGGGGGCCAGTGGAGACCCAGTACTTC.

In this sample, this clonotype turned up a few times. This sequence joins TRBV3-1 and TRBJ2-2; 7 bases match TRBD1. V lost 0 bases, J lost 3 bases, and 4 bases stayed unmatched. The CDR3 extends over 16 amino acids. Germline V gene lookup returns CDR1 LGHDT and CDR2 YNNKEL (reference sequence). The CDR3 region has the DNA TGTGCCAGCAGCCAAGACCGGGACAGATACACCGGGGAGCTGTTTTTT. It encodes CASSQDRDRYTGELFF.

In its sample, this clonotype was seen a few times. The genes are TRBV6-1 and TRBJ1-1; TRBD1 matches 10 bases. The CDR3 covers 18 residues. Looked up from germline, CDR1 is MNHNS and CDR2 is SASEGT. V was pared by 4 bases and J by 0 bases, with 11 bases of the junction left unmatched. The CDR3 region is CASSAGTGVAHMNTEAFF. The CDR3 DNA reads as TGTGCCAGCAGTGCCGGGACAGGGGTTGCGCATATGAACACTGAAGCTTTCTTT.